The 5 T cell receptor beta chains listed next were all sequenced from one sample in a study of shared clonotypes between healthy human individuals (dated by TCRdb to between 2020 and 2021). Receptors were amplified or captured by the immunoSEQ multiplex PCR assay. TCRdb limited this immuneACCESS table to in-frame rearrangements with V and J called. A share of clones is missing; checked studies link under half to unresolved V genes, and the rest is unexplained. The sample data list 400,000 to 600,000 clones, and about four fifths of these were observed just once. The ten biggest clones cover about 12% of the sample. Material: PBMCs. Receptors were obtained from a middle-aged woman in good health. Some clones in this sample may be carry-over from other donors' samples.

The CDR3 region has the DNA TGTGCCAGCACACAAGAGGACAATGAGCAGTTCTTC. As protein: CASTQEDNEQFF. The chain is built from TRBV6-5 and TRBJ2-1; D unclear. The CDR3 contains 12 residues. Germline-derived CDR1 and CDR2 are MNHEY and SVGAGI. V dropped 7 bases and J dropped 5 bases, with 9 bases sitting between them.

The rearrangement joins TRBV7-2 to TRBJ2-7; possibly TRBD2 for D (5 bases). Trimming cost V 3 bases and J 0 bases, with 18 bases left between them. The CDR3 covers 17 residues. The germline V gene has CDR1 SGHTA and CDR2 FQGNSA. This CDR3 reads CASSLRVGATSSYEQYF. DNA for the CDR3: TGTGCCAGCAGCTTGCGAGTGGGAGCGACAAGCTCCTACGAGCAGTACTTC.

Remarks on this clone: Other DNA sequences of this sample code for an identical CDR3. The chain employs TRBV27 and TRBJ2-7, with D maybe TRBD1 (6 bases). Germline-derived CDR1 and CDR2 are MNHEY and SMNVEV (reference sequence). The CDR3 contains 14 residues. V was cut by 3 bases and J by 1 base, with 10 bases left in between. CDR3 region: CASSFVDSSYEQYF. CDR3 sequence (DNA): TGTGCCAGCAGTTTTGTGGACAGTTCCTACGAGCAGTACTTC.

The chain has TRBV15 and TRBJ2-2, with TRBD2 matching 11 bases. CDR3 length: 20 residues. Unmatched junction bases numbered 11, after V lost 1 base and J lost 1 base. The V gene's germline CDR1 is LNHNV and CDR2 YYDKDF (reference sequence). The CDR3 protein is CATSRARTSGLLGNTGELFF. As DNA, the CDR3 is TGTGCCACCAGCAGAGCCAGGACTAGCGGGCTCCTAGGGAACACCGGGGAGCTGTTTTTT. Drawing the rest from reference TRBV15 and TRBJ2-2, the complete variable domain is DAMVIQNPRYQVTQFGKPVTLSCSQTLNHNVMYWYQQKSSQAPKLLFHYYDKDFNNEADTPDNFQSRRPNTSFCFLDIRSPGLGDTAMYLCATSRARTSGLLGNTGELFFGEGSRLTVL.

This clone has just a few counts. This rearrangement joins TRBV7-9 to TRBJ1-1, with D unclear. V lost 3 bases, J lost 4 bases, and 15 bases lay in between. CDR1 SEHNR and CDR2 FQNEAQ come from the germline V gene (reference sequence). The CDR3 has 15 residues. The CDR3 sequence is CASSFKGKEGTEAFF. The DNA for the CDR3 is TGTGCCAGCAGCTTTAAAGGGAAGGAAGGCACTGAAGCTTTCTTT.